The rows below give T cell receptor beta chains drawn from one sample of a study of vaccination and CD4 T cells after COVID-19. These receptors lack a known antigen. MiXCR, applied by TCRdb to the PCR reads, yields one record per CDR3 protein. This table holds approximately 2,000 distinct CDR3 sequences, 25% to 30% found once. The input for sequencing was CD4+ T cells from blood, cultured in vitro, taken after SARS-CoV-2 vaccination. The source is a human donor who had recovered from COVID-19. Both conserved end residues are part of each CDR3. Fields, in order: clone size, J gene, V gene, D gene, CDR3 protein, CDR3 DNA. A D gene is named only where the DNA matches it firmly. The size entry is marked missing in some rows and otherwise reads once, few, many or a size class.

medium-sized,TRBJ2-7,TRBV7-6,TRBD2,CASSLGLPAGGYEQYF,TGTGCCAGCAGCTTAGGTCTCCCAGCGGGGGGCTACGAGCAGTACTTC
few,TRBJ2-5,TRBV19,.,CASSIGRQETQYF,TGTGCCAGTAGTATTGGGAGGCAAGAGACCCAGTACTTC
.,TRBJ1-5,TRBV6-1,.,CASSDTLRTVRRGNQPQHF,TGTGCCAGCAGTGATACCCTGAGGACAGTAAGAAGGGGCAATCAGCCCCAGCATTTT
once,TRBJ1-3,TRBV20-1,.,CSARKDLLVPNTIYF,TGCAGTGCTAGGAAGGACCTCCTAGTCCCAAACACCATATATTTT
few,TRBJ1-5,TRBV6-1,.,CASSNNQPQHF,TGTGCCAGCAGCAACAATCAGCCCCAGCATTTT
.,TRBJ1-1,TRBV7-8,.,CASSPRRGYTEAFF,TGTGCCAGCAGCCCCAGACGGGGGTACACTGAAGCTTTCTTT
.,TRBJ2-1,TRBV19,TRBD1,CASRTTGGNEQFF,TGTGCCAGTAGAACTACAGGGGGCAATGAGCAGTTCTTC
few,TRBJ1-1,TRBV27,.,CASSSTGWTEAFF,TGTGCCAGCAGCTCTACAGGGTGGACTGAAGCTTTCTTT
large,TRBJ1-2,TRBV7-3,.,CASSSDRKGYTF,TGTGCCAGCAGCTCCGACAGAAAAGGCTACACCTTC
.,TRBJ1-1,TRBV7-3,.,CASKRTGHTEAFF,TGTGCCAGCAAGCGAACGGGCCACACTGAAGCTTTCTTT
medium-sized,TRBJ2-1,TRBV28,.,CASRTLDEQFF,TGTGCCAGCAGGACCCTCGATGAGCAGTTCTTC
large,TRBJ1-6,TRBV20-1,.,CSAPEGGRRSLHF,TGCAGTGCTCCCGAGGGTGGCCGGCGATCCCTCCACTTT
medium-sized,TRBJ2-7,TRBV20-1,.,CSANRDAYGYEQYF,TGCAGTGCTAATCGGGACGCCTACGGCTACGAGCAGTACTTC
.,TRBJ2-6,TRBV6-1,.,CASRDSGANVLTF,TGTGCCAGCAGGGACTCTGGGGCCAACGTCCTGACTTTC
few,TRBJ2-3,TRBV20-1,TRBD1,CSARGDSLTDTQYF,TGCAGTGCTAGAGGGGACAGTCTCACAGATACGCAGTATTTT
.,TRBJ2-7,TRBV29-1,TRBD1,CSASDRAGYEQYF,TGCAGCGCCTCCGACAGGGCGGGTTACGAGCAGTACTTC
.,TRBJ2-7,TRBV5-6,TRBD1,CAGSPRTGVRGYEQYF,TGTGCCGGCAGCCCGCGGACAGGGGTAAGGGGCTACGAGCAGTACTTC
.,TRBJ1-1,TRBV7-9,.,CASSRDGGSTEAFF,TGTGCCAGCAGCAGAGACGGGGGGAGCACTGAAGCTTTCTTT
.,TRBJ2-1,TRBV28,TRBD1,CASSYNRGLHNEQFF,TGTGCCAGCAGTTATAACAGGGGGCTCCACAATGAGCAGTTCTTC